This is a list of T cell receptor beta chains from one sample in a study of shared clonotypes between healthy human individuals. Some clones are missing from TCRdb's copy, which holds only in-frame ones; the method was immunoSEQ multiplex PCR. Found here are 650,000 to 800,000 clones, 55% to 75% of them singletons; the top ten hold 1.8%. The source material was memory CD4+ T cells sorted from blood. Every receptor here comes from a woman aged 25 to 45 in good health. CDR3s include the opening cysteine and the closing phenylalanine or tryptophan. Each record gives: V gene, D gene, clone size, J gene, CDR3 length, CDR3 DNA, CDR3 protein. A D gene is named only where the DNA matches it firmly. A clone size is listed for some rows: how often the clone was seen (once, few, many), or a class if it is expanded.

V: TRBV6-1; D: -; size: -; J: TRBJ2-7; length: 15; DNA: TGTGCCAGCAGTGACAAGGGGAGGTTTGGAGACTTGCAGTACTTC; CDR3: CASSDKGRFGDLQYF
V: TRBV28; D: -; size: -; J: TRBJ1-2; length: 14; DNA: TGTGCCAGCAGTTCTGGGGGTTTAGGGTATGGCTACACCTTC; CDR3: CASSSGGLGYGYTF
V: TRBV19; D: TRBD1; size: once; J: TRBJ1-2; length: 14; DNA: TGTGCCAGTTTCCCAAGGGGACAGTTCTATGGCTACACCTTC; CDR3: CASFPRGQFYGYTF
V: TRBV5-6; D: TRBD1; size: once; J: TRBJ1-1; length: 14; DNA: TGTGCCAGCAGCCCAGGGGGCGCGAGGACTGAAGCTTTCTTT; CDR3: CASSPGGARTEAFF
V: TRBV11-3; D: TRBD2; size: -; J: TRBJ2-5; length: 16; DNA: TGTGCCAGCAGCCCTGGGCTAGCGGGGATCCAAGAGACCCAGTACTTC; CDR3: CASSPGLAGIQETQYF
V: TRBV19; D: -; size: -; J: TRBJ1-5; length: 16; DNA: TGTGCCACCAAAGGCGGGGGGACAAATAGCAATCAGCCCCAGCATTTT; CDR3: CATKGGGTNSNQPQHF
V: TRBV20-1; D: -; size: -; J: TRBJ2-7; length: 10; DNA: TGCAGTGCTCTGTTCCACGAGCAGTACTTC; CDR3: CSALFHEQYF
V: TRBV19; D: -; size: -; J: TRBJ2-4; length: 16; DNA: TGTGCCAGTAGTACCCGACAGGTCCTAGCCAAAAACATTCAGTACTTC; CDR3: CASSTRQVLAKNIQYF
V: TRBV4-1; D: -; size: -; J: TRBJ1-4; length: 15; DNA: TGCGCCAGCAGCCAGCCGAGGACAGAGTCTAAGAAACTGTTTTTT; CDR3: CASSQPRTESKKLFF
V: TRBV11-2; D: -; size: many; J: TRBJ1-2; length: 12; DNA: TGTGCCAGCAGCTTAGACGGCCATGGCTACACCTTC; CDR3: CASSLDGHGYTF
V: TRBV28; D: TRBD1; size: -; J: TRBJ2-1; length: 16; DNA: TGTGCCAGCAGTGCCTCGGGACAGGGGATATACAATGAGCAGTTCTTC; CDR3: CASSASGQGIYNEQFF
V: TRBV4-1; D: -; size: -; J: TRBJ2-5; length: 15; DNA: TGCGCCAGCAGCCTCCGTGCGGGGGCTAAAGAGACCCAGTACTTC; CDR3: CASSLRAGAKETQYF